This T cell receptor beta chain was recovered during a study of shared clonotypes between healthy human individuals. Background on the study: Donors had three CD4 naive, three CD4 memory, two CD8 naive and one CD8 memory plate apiece. Points from the study as a whole: Of the naive CD4 clonotypes, around 4.9% were shared across a few donors.

TCRdb's table, derived via immunoSEQ multiplex PCR, lists solely in-frame clones and lacks some. In the table there are roughly 2 million clones, about 94% of which are singletons. A word on this clone: Antigen specificity is unknown. The identical CDR3 is also encoded by other nucleotide sequences in the sample.

The CDR3 runs 14 residues. Germline CDR1 and CDR2: MNHNY and SVGAGI (reference sequence). Between the trimmed V and J ends, which lost 2 bases and 0 bases, there was a span of 8 bases. Those who donated were healthy HIV-negative adults, with no recent acute infections or vaccinations reported. Both subsets, CD45RA+ naive and CD45RA-negative memory, were split from the CD4+ cells. This sequence originates from a man between 18 and 29 years old in good health. Sequencing input: naive CD4+ T cells sorted from blood. Subset denoted: CD45RA+ positively selected. The rearrangement links TRBV6-6 to TRBJ2-7; perhaps TRBD2 as D (5 bases). CDR3 region: CASSYGLASYEQYF. The CDR3 DNA reads as TGTGCCAGCAGTTACGGACTCGCCTCCTACGAGCAGTACTTC.